This T cell receptor (beta chain) emerged from a study of tumor-infiltrating lymphocytes in primary liver carcinoma. Study-wide points: Tumors significantly exceeded blood in top-250-clone fraction (p = 0.039).

Making TCR beta cDNA involved 400 to 600 ng total RNA and a constant-region primer. It was through three nested multiplex PCR rounds of slightly modified ARM-PCR that TCR beta libraries arose. Researchers ran the first two PCR rounds for around 10 cycles each with TRBV1-TRBV30 forward primers and a C-beta reverse primer. TCRdb analysed the multiplex PCR reads with MiXCR anew, one entry per CDR3 protein. Of 40,000 to 60,000 distinct CDR3 sequences in the sample, approximately 70% are singletons; the top ten hold 29%. Concerning this clonotype: The target antigen is unknown. One end of the junction does not line up with germline, which may come from a read error.

The CDR3 covers 14 residues. The germline V gene encodes CDR1 SGHAT and CDR2 FQNNGV. The tissue used was unsorted bulk material of about 17-33 mg. RNA and DNA were co-extracted from it with the AllPrep DNA/RNA mini kit. Donors were untreated and chronically infected with HBV. Five separate regions of each tumor underwent sampling. The TCR was taken from a man aged 35-49 years with primary liver carcinoma and hepatitis B virus infection. The genes are TRBV11-2 and TRBJ2-3; D might be TRBD2 (6 bases). What was sequenced was liver tumor tissue from sampling region 5. Subset: tumor region T5, tumor centre. As DNA, the CDR3 is TGCGCCGGAGGGCCACGGGAGTCCGCAGATACGCAGTATTTT. Translated: CAGGPRESADTQYF.